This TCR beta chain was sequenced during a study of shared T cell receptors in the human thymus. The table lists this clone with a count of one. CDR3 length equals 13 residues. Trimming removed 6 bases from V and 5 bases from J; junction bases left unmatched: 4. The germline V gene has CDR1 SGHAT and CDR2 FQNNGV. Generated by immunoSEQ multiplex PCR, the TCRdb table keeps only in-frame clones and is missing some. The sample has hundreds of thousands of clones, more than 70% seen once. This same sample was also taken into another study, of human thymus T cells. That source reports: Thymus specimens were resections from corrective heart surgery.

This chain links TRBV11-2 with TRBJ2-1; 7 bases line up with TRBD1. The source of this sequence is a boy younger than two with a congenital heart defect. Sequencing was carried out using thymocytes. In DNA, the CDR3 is TGTGCCAGCAGGCAAACAGGGGACAATGAGCAGTTCTTC. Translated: CASRQTGDNEQFF.